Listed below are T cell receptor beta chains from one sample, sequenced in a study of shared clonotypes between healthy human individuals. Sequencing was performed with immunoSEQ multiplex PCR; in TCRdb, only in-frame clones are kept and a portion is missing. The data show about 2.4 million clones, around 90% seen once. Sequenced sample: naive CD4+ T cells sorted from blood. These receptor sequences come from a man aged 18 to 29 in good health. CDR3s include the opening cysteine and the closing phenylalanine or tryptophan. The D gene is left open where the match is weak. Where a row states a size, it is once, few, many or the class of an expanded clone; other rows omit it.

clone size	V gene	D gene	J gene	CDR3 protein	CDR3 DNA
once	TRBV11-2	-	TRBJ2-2	CASSDTGIELFF	TGTGCCAGCAGCGACACAGGAATAGAGCTGTTTTTT
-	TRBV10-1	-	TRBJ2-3	CASSAGDTQYF	TGCGCCAGCAGTGCAGGAGATACGCAGTATTTT
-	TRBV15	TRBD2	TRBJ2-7	CATRVSGALASYEQYF	TGTGCCACCAGGGTTAGCGGGGCCCTGGCTAGTTACGAGCAGTACTTC
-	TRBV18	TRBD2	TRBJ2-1	CASSPPLTSGTGEQFF	TGTGCCAGCTCACCACCGCTGACTAGCGGGACGGGTGAGCAGTTCTTC
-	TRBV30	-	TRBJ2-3	CAWSKTRDTQYF	TGTGCCTGGAGTAAAACAAGGGATACGCAGTATTTT
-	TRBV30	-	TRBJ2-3	CAWRGPGADTQYF	TGTGCCTGGAGGGGGCCGGGGGCAGATACGCAGTATTTT
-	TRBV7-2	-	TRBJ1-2	CASSYGGTNYGYTF	TGTGCCAGCAGCTATGGGGGAACCAACTATGGCTACACCTTC
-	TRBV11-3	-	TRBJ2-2	CASSLSGGTGELFF	TGTGCCAGCAGCTTATCGGGTGGCACCGGGGAGCTGTTTTTT
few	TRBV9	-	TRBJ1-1	CASSVGGSMNTEAFF	TGTGCCAGCAGCGTAGGAGGGAGCATGAACACTGAAGCTTTCTTT
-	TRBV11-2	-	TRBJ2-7	CASSLVVVGFYEQYF	TGTGCCAGCAGCTTAGTTGTGGTAGGCTTCTACGAGCAGTACTTC
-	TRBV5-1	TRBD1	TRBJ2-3	CASSLEDRAFDTQYF	TGCGCCAGCAGCTTGGAGGACAGGGCGTTTGATACGCAGTATTTT
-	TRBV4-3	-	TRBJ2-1	CASSQGVQFYNEQFF	TGCGCCAGCAGCCAAGGTGTCCAGTTTTACAATGAGCAGTTCTTC
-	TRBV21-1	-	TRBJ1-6	CASSKVGPSNSPLHF	TGTGCCAGCAGCAAAGTGGGGCCCAGCAATTCACCCCTCCACTTT
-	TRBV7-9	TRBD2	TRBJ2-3	CASRPSGGNPADTQYF	TGTGCCAGCAGACCGTCGGGGGGTAACCCCGCAGATACGCAGTATTTT
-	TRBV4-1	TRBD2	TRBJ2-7	CASSQGLAPYEQYF	TGCGCCAGCAGCCAGGGACTAGCCCCTTACGAGCAGTACTTC
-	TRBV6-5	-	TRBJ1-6	CASSYLVASSPLHF	TGTGCCAGCAGTTACCTGGTGGCAAGTTCACCCCTCCACTTT
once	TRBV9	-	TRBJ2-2	CASSVGPGEGTGELFF	TGTGCCAGCAGCGTGGGCCCAGGTGAGGGGACCGGGGAGCTGTTTTTT
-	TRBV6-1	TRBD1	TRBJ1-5	CASSDLGQGRNQPQHF	TGTGCCAGCAGTGATCTAGGACAGGGTCGCAATCAGCCCCAGCATTTT
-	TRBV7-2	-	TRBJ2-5	CASSSARGETQYF	TGTGCCAGCAGCTCCGCTAGGGGGGAGACCCAGTACTTC
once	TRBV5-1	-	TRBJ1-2	CASSLGDRANYGYTF	TGCGCCAGCAGCTTGGGCGACAGAGCTAACTATGGCTACACCTTC
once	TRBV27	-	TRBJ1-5	CASSPTGGQQPQHF	TGTGCCAGCAGTCCCACGGGGGGCCAGCAGCCCCAGCATTTT
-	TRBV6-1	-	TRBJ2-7	CASSGQQGSSYEQYF	TGTGCCAGCAGTGGCCAACAGGGAAGCTCCTACGAGCAGTACTTC
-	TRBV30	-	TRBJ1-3	CAGRWGSGNTIYF	TGTGCCGGTCGATGGGGGTCTGGAAACACCATATATTTT
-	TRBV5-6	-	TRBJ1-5	CASSPRQTHNQPQHF	TGTGCCAGCAGCCCTCGACAGACCCACAATCAGCCCCAGCATTTT
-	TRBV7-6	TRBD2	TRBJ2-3	CASSLASLAGLTDTQYF	TGTGCCAGCAGCTTAGCGTCACTAGCGGGACTCACAGATACGCAGTATTTT
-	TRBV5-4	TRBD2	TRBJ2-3	CASSPGTSASTDTQYF	TGTGCCAGCAGCCCAGGGACTAGCGCAAGCACAGATACGCAGTATTTT
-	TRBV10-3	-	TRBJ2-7	CAIREEVTYEQYF	TGTGCCATCAGGGAAGAGGTCACCTACGAGCAGTACTTC